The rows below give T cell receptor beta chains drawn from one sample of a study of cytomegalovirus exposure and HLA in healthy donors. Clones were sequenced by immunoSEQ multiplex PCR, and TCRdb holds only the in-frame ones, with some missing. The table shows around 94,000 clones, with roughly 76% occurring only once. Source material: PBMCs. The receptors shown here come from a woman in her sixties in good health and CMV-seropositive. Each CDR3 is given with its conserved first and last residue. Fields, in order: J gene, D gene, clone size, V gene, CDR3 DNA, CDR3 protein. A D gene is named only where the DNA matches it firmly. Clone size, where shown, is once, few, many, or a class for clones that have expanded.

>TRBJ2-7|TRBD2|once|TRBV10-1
TGCGCCAGCAGCTTAACTAGCGGGAGCAAGTACGAGCAGTACTTC
CASSLTSGSKYEQYF
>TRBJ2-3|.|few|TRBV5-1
TGCGCCAGCAGCTTGGGGGCCTTTGGGGGGGATACGCAGTATTTT
CASSLGAFGGDTQYF
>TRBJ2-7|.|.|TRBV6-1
TGTGCCAGCACCCCATCTCGGCTAGCTGTCTACGAGCAGTACTTC
CASTPSRLAVYEQYF
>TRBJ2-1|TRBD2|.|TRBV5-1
TGCGCCAGCAGCATAGGACTAGCGGGAGTTTCGAATGAGCAGTTCTTC
CASSIGLAGVSNEQFF
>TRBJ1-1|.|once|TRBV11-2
TGTGCCAGCAGCTCCTTGCGAGGCCCAGAGGGCACTGAAGCTTTCTTT
CASSSLRGPEGTEAFF
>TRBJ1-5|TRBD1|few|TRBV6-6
TGTGCCAGCAGGACCGGGACAGGGGGCTTGGGTCAGCCCCAGCATTTT
CASRTGTGGLGQPQHF
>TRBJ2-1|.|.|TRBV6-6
TGTGCCAGCAGTCGGCCAGGGGCTACAAATGAGCAGTTCTTC
CASSRPGATNEQFF
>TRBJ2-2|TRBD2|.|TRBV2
TGTGCCAGCTATGGACTAGCGGGAGAGTATAGCGGGGAGCTGTTTTTT
CASYGLAGEYSGELFF
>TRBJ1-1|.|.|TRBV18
TGTGCCAGCTCACTACAGATGAACACTGAAGCTTTCTTT
CASSLQMNTEAFF
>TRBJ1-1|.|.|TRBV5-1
TGCGCCAGCACGGGGGGTTTAAACACTGAAGCTTTCTTT
CASTGGLNTEAFF
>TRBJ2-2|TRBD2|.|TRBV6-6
TGTGCCAGCAGTTACTCGGCTAGCGGGTTAACCGGGGAGCTGTTTTTT
CASSYSASGLTGELFF
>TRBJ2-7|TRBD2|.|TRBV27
TGTGCCAGCAGTTCCGGCGGGGGAACCTACGAGCAGTACTTC
CASSSGGGTYEQYF
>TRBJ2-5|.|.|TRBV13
TGTGCCAGCAGCTTAGTCCCAGGGGCTGTGACCCAGTACTTC
CASSLVPGAVTQYF
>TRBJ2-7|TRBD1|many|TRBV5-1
TGCGCCAGCTCGACAGGGGGTAAAGGTGCGCAGTACTTC
CASSTGGKGAQYF
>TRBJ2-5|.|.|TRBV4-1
TGCGCCAGCAGCCCGGTACCGGGGATAGAGACCCAGTACTTC
CASSPVPGIETQYF
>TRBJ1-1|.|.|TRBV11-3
TGTGCCAGCAGCCTTTTGTGGAACACTGAAGCTTTCTTT
CASSLLWNTEAFF
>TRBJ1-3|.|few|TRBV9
TGTGCCAGCAGCGTAACATCAGGCAACACCATATATTTT
CASSVTSGNTIYF
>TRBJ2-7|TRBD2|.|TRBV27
TGTGCCAGCAGTTATTCTAGCGGGGGCCACTACGAGCAGTACTTC
CASSYSSGGHYEQYF
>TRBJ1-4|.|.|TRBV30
TGTGCCTGGAGTCGGGGGGCCCAAAATGAAAAACTGTTTTTT
CAWSRGAQNEKLFF
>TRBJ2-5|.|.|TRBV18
TGTGCCAGCTCCCAGGGTCGGCGGGAGACCCAGTACTTC
CASSQGRRETQYF
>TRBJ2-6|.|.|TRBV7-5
TGTGCCAGAAGCTCAATAAGAAGGACAGGGAATGGGGCCAACGTCCTGACTTTC
CARSSIRRTGNGANVLTF
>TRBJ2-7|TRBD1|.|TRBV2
TGTGCCAGCAGGATGGGACAGGTCCGGTCATGGCAGTACTTC
CASRMGQVRSWQYF
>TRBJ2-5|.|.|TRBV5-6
TGTGCCAGCAGCTTACCCGGCAGCGGTTATCAAGAGACCCAGTACTTC
CASSLPGSGYQETQYF
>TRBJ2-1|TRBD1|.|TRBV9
TGTGCCAGCAGCAGCGAATTAAGACAGGGGGCCGATGAGCAGTTCTTC
CASSSELRQGADEQFF
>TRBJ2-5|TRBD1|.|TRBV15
TGTGCCACCAGCAGAGTACAGGGGCAAGAGACCCAGTACTTC
CATSRVQGQETQYF
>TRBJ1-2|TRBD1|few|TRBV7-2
TGTGCCAGCAGCTGGTTGGACGGGACAGATGGCTACACCTTC
CASSWLDGTDGYTF
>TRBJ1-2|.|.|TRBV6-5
TGTGCCAGCAGTCCCGGGACAAACTATGGCTACACCTTC
CASSPGTNYGYTF
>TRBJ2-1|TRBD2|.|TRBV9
TGTGCCAGCAGCGTAGAAGGGACTAGAGGCGCCAATGAGCAGTTCTTC
CASSVEGTRGANEQFF
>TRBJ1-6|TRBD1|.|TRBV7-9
TGTGCCAGCAGCTTACAGGGGGCGAATTCACCCCTCCACTTT
CASSLQGANSPLHF
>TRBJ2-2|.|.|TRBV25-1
TGTGCCAGCAGCGCAGGGTACACCGGGGAGCTGTTTTTT
CASSAGYTGELFF
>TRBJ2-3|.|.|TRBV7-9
TGTGCCAGCAGCTTATCCGGGTCTTCAGATACGCAGTATTTT
CASSLSGSSDTQYF
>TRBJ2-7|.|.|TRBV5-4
TGTGCCAGCAGCCTTCGGACAGCAGGCGAGCAGTACTTC
CASSLRTAGEQYF
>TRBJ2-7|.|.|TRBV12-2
TGTGCAAGTCGCTTCACGAACGGGAGGGCCTACGAGCAGTACTTC
CASRFTNGRAYEQYF
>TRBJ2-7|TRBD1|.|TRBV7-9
TGTTCCAGCAGCTGGACAGGGGTGTACGAGCAGTACTTC
CSSSWTGVYEQYF
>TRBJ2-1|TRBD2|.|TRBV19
TGTGCCAGCCGGCTCGTAGGGACTAGCGGGAGGGGTGAGCAGTTCTTC
CASRLVGTSGRGEQFF
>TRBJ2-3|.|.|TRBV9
TGTGCCAGCAGCTTCCTTCCATCTACCGGGGGCACAGATACGCAGTATTTT
CASSFLPSTGGTDTQYF
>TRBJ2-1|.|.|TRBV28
TGTGCCAGCAGTGCAGGTTTCGTCAATGAGCAGTTCTTC
CASSAGFVNEQFF
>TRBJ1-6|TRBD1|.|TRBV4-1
TGCGCCAGCAGACGGGACAGGGCCTCTCGGTATAATTCACCCCTCCACTTT
CASRRDRASRYNSPLHF
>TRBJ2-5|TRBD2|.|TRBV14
TGTGCCAGCAGCCTCTATTCCGGACTAGCGGCTCGAGAGACCCAGTACTTC
CASSLYSGLAARETQYF
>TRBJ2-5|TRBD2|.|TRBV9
TGTGCCAGCAGCGTCTCCGGGACTAGCGATGTGGAGACCCAGTACTTC
CASSVSGTSDVETQYF
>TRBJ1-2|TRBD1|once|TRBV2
TGTGCCAGCACAAATCTTAGGGACAGCCATAACTATGGCTACACCTTC
CASTNLRDSHNYGYTF
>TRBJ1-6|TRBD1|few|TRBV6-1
TGTGCCAGCAGTGAGAGGGACAGGGGAAATTCACCCCTCCACTTT
CASSERDRGNSPLHF